The entry below gives a single T cell receptor beta chain sequence along with its context. Its antigen is unidentified. Time point in this sample: week 11, during vaccination. It was 300 ug of mutant IDH1 20-mer peptide that made up each vaccine dose, given with topical imiquimod. This sample was taken from a study of a mutant IDH1 vaccine in newly diagnosed glioma. At the level of the study: First vaccine doses came 4-6 weeks after radiotherapy alone, or with temozolomide cycles. Earlier therapy was either radiotherapy, temozolomide, or both, and most got both. General study results and limits: Seemingly, pseudoprogression had no relation to changes in the top peripheral T cell clonotypes.

The V end lost 1 base, the J end lost 4 bases, and 9 bases lay between the germline ends. The V gene's germline CDR1 is SGHNT and CDR2 YYREEE (reference sequence). The CDR3 length is 15 residues. Profiling relied on immunoSEQ multiplex PCR, and the TCRdb table lists in-frame clones only, not all of them. The repertoire holds 50,000 or so clones, with 90% to 95% as singletons. Sequencing used PBMCs, obtained from a glioma patient whose treatment included an IDH1 peptide vaccine. This TCR came from a man aged 45-60 years with glioma. The chain has TRBV5-4 and TRBJ1-6, with a tentative D call TRBD1 (6 bases). The CDR3 bases are TGTGCCAGCAGCTTGCAACAGGGTTATAATTCACCCCTCCACTTT. As protein: CASSLQQGYNSPLHF.